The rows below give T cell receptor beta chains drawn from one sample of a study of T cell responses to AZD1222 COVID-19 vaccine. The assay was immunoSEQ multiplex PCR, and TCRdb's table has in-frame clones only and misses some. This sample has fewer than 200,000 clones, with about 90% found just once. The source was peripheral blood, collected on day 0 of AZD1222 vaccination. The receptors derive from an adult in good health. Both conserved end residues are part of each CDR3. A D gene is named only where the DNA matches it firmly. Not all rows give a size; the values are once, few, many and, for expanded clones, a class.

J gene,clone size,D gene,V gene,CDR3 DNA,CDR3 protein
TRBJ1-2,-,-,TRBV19,TGTGCCAGTAGCAGGGCCTATCGCTACACCTTC,CASSRAYRYTF
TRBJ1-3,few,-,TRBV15,TGTGCCACCAGCAGAGAACAGGGAAACACCATATATTTT,CATSREQGNTIYF
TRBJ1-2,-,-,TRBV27,TGTGCCAGCAGTTCAGAGGGTAGGGGAGACTATGGCTACACCTTC,CASSSEGRGDYGYTF
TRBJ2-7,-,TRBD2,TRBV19,TGTGCCAGTAGTGACTCCGGGACTAGCGGTTCCTACGAGCAGTACTTC,CASSDSGTSGSYEQYF
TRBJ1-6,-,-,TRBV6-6,TGTGCCAGCAGTTACAGGGGTGTGAATTCACCCCTCCACTTT,CASSYRGVNSPLHF
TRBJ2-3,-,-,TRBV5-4,TGTGCCAGCAGCTTAGTTTTCACAGATACGCAGTATTTT,CASSLVFTDTQYF
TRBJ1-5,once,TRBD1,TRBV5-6,TGTGCCAGCAGCTTTCGACAGGGGAATCAGCCCCAGCATTTT,CASSFRQGNQPQHF
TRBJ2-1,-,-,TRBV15,TGTGCCACCAGCAGAGTGGCAGGGAAGATTGAGCAGTTCTTC,CATSRVAGKIEQFF
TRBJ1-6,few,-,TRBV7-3,TGTGCCAGCAGCTCGCGGACAGACGGGAATTCACCCCTCCACTTT,CASSSRTDGNSPLHF
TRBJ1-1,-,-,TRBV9,TGTGCCAGCAGCCCCTCATTCGGAGGGCCTATGAACACTGAAGCTTTCTTT,CASSPSFGGPMNTEAFF
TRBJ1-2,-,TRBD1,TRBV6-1,TGTGCCAGCAGTGGTAGTGGACAGGGAGCTTTTAACTATGGCTACACCTTC,CASSGSGQGAFNYGYTF
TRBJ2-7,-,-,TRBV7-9,TGTGCCAGCAGCTTAACGTTGTACGAGCAGTACTTC,CASSLTLYEQYF
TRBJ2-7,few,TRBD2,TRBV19,TGTGCCAGTAGAACCTATAGCGGGCCTACCTACGAGCAGTACTTC,CASRTYSGPTYEQYF
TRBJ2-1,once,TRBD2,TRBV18,TGTGCCAGCTCACAAGGGTCCGGCGGGAGCTCCTACAATGAGCAGTTCTTC,CASSQGSGGSSYNEQFF
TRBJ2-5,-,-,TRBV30,TGTGCCTGGAGTGTACAACAGTGGGACCAAGAGACCCAGTACTTC,CAWSVQQWDQETQYF
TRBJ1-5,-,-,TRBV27,TGTGCCAGCTCCCCGGGAGCTAATCAGCCCCAGCATTTT,CASSPGANQPQHF
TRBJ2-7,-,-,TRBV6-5,TGTGCCAGCGAAAGGGGAGGAGGCGAGCAGTACTTC,CASERGGGEQYF
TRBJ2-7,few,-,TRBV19,TGTGCCAGTAGTATTTCGTACACTTCCTACGAGCAGTACTTC,CASSISYTSYEQYF
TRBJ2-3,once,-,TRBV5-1,TGCGCCAGCAGCTTGGAAAGGGATACGCAGTATTTT,CASSLERDTQYF
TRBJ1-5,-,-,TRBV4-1,TGCGCCAGCAGCCAAGTGGCCACGCCTAGCAATCAGCCCCAGCATTTT,CASSQVATPSNQPQHF
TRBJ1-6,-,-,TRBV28,TGTGCCAGCAGCAACCCAGGGTCGGGATCACCCCTCCACTTT,CASSNPGSGSPLHF
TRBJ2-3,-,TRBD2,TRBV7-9,TGTGCCAGCAGCCCACCGGGGGGATCGGATACGCAGTATTTT,CASSPPGGSDTQYF
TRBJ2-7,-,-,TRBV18,TGTGCCAGCTCATCACGGGGAAAGGGCGAGCAGTACTTC,CASSSRGKGEQYF
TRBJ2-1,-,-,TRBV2,TGTGCCAGCAGTGAACAGAGTAGCTCCTACAATGAGCAGTTCTTC,CASSEQSSSYNEQFF
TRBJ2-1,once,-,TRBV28,TGTGCCAGCAGTTTTCGCGGCCCCAAAGACAATGAGCAGTTCTTC,CASSFRGPKDNEQFF
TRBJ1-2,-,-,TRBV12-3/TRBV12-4,TGTGCCAGCAGTTTAGCAGGGGCCTATGGCTACACCTTC,CASSLAGAYGYTF
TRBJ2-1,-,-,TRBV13,TGTGCCAGCAGCTCCCTTTGGAAGGGACGATACAATGAGCAGTTCTTC,CASSSLWKGRYNEQFF
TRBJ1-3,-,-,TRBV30,TGTGCCTGGAGTGAGGGGGGGACTAGTGGAAACACCATATATTTT,CAWSEGGTSGNTIYF
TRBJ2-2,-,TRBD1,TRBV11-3,TGTGCCAGCAGGGAGAGGACAGGGGGCTCGAACGGGGAGCTGTTTTTT,CASRERTGGSNGELFF
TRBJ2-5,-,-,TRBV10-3,TGTGCCATCAGTGCCGGGTATGAGACCCAGTACTTC,CAISAGYETQYF
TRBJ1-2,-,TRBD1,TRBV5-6,TGTGCCAGCAGTCCCGGGACAGGGACCCAGAATGGCTACACCTTC,CASSPGTGTQNGYTF
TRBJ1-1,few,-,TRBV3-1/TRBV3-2,TGTGCCAGCAGCCAACCGGGGGACACTGAAGCTTTCTTT,CASSQPGDTEAFF
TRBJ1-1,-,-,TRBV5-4,TGTGCCAGCAGCTTGGAGTCCCCTACGGGGAGAGGGGAAGCTTTCTTT,CASSLESPTGRGEAFF
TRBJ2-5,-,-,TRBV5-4,TGTGCCAGCAGCTTGGAGACTCGGGAGACCCAGTACTTC,CASSLETRETQYF
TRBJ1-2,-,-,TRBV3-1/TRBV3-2,TGTGCCAGCAGCCGCCCCCTGTTGCAGGGCTATGGCTACACCTTC,CASSRPLLQGYGYTF
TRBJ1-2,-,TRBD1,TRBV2,TGTGCCAGCAGTGAGGCAGACAGGGGTGGTGGCTACACCTTC,CASSEADRGGGYTF
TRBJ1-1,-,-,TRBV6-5,TGTGCCAGCCGGCCTGAGACACGTAGATGGGCTGAAGCTTTCTTT,CASRPETRRWAEAFF
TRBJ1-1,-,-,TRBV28,TGTGCCAGCAGTTTCGGCGGCACTGAAGCTTTCTTT,CASSFGGTEAFF
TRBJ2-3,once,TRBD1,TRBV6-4,TGTGCCAGCAGTCACGGGACAGGAGCATCAGATACGCAGTATTTT,CASSHGTGASDTQYF
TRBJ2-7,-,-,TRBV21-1,TGTGCCAGCAGCAAACTAGCGGGAGGGCTCTACGAGCAGTACTTC,CASSKLAGGLYEQYF
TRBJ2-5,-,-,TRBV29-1,TGCAGCGTCTTACCCGGACAGAACCAAGAGACCCAGTACTTC,CSVLPGQNQETQYF
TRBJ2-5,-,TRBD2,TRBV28,TGTGCCAGCAGTTACGGACTAGCGGGAGGTCTATACCAAGAGACCCAGTACTTC,CASSYGLAGGLYQETQYF
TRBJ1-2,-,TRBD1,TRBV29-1,TGCAGCGTTGAAGATGCGACAGGGGGCTTCTTAGGCTACACCTTC,CSVEDATGGFLGYTF
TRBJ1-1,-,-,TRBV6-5,TGTGCCAGCAGTTACGGATCGAACACTGAAGCTTTCTTT,CASSYGSNTEAFF
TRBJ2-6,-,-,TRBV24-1,TGTGCCACCAGTGCCCCAAAATCGGATCCTTACTCTGGGGCCAACGTCCTGACTTTC,CATSAPKSDPYSGANVLTF
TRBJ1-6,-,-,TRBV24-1,TGTGCCACCAGTGAAAAAGGGCCCCTTAATTCACCCCTCCACTTT,CATSEKGPLNSPLHF
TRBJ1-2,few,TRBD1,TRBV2,TGTGCCAGCAGCGCGGACAGGGGTGCCTATGGCTACACCTTC,CASSADRGAYGYTF
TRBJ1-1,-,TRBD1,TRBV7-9,TGTGCCAGCAGCTTACTTGGGACAGGGGGCACTGAAGCTTTCTTT,CASSLLGTGGTEAFF
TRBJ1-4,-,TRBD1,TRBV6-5,TGTGCCAGCAGCCGGACAGGGACTAATGAAAAACTGTTTTTT,CASSRTGTNEKLFF
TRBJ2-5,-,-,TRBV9,TGTGCCAGCAGCGTAGTCGCAGGGGCAGAGACCCAGTACTTC,CASSVVAGAETQYF
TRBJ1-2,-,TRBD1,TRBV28,TGTGCCAGCAGTCGGACAGGGTCCTCTAACTATGGCTACACCTTC,CASSRTGSSNYGYTF
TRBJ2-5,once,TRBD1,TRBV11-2,TGTGCCAGCAGCTTTCTTGACAGGGCCGGGGCCCAGTACTTC,CASSFLDRAGAQYF
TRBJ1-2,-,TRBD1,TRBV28,TGTGCCAGCAGTATCGGGACAGCTTATGGCTACACCTTC,CASSIGTAYGYTF
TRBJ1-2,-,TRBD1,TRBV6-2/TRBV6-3,TGTGCCAGCAGTCGGGACAGGACTAACTATGGCTACACCTTC,CASSRDRTNYGYTF
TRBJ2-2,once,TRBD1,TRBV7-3,TGTGCCAGCAGCTTAGGGACAGCCACCGGGGAGCTGTTTTTT,CASSLGTATGELFF